This TCR beta chain was sequenced in a study of cytomegalovirus exposure and HLA in healthy donors (dated by TCRdb to between 2016 and 2019). Some background on the complete study: An earlier analysis of 587 of the donors reported 276 Gb of sequence data and 95 million to 130 million unique TCR beta sequences obtained from approximately 180 million T cells. Approximately 310 gigabases of sequencing data and some 85 million unique TCR sequences were included in an early release covering around 600 HLA-typed donors. The T cell repertoires of around 670 subjects were profiled by immunosequencing and related to cytomegalovirus serostatus. The study was designed to test whether signatures of past pathogen exposure could be identified by cataloging public T cell receptors. Among the roughly 390 genotyped donors, about 83% belonged to the genetic ancestry cluster associated with self-reported Caucasian donors. To predict cytomegalovirus infection status, the study combined high-throughput TCR immunosequencing, statistical association of individual TCRs with disease status, and machine learning. The number of donors typed differed by locus, with about 629-630 for A, B, C, DRB1 and DQB1, 522 for DQA1, over 600 for DPA1, and some 470 for DPB1. Along with the approximately 650-subject first cohort, a separate validation cohort of 120 different subjects was used. All discovery cohort repertoires had been generated on a single sequencing platform. Donor age, sex, ethnicity and CMV serostatus were collected together with the repertoire data. Rather than drawing on any new phenotypic data, the later analysis identified candidate immune exposures from TCR beta sequences and the way those sequences occurred across donors. In an earlier analysis of 550 to 700 of the donors, high-throughput TCR beta sequencing was used to judge whether each TCR beta V gene segment behaved as functional or pseudogenic. On average, 235,054 unique TCR beta nucleotide sequences were sequenced per donor among 398 genotyped donors of the cohort, with 15% to 20% of those sequences being non-productive. A later analysis re-examined previously published TCR beta repertoires from just over 650 donors and added high-resolution HLA genotyping to investigate patterns of TCR occurrence. About 5 DR-DQ haplotypes were handled as single units for association and clustering, since linkage in the cohort was strong. A later genetic analysis took genome-wide SNP genotypes for 398 of the 666 donors and used that subset as a discovery cohort. Class I and class II HLA loci were covered by the typing at four-digit resolution. General study outcomes and caveats: The study listed 150 to 200 TCR beta chains as associated with cytomegalovirus. The classifier was reported to diagnose cytomegalovirus status with high specificity and sensitivity in both the original cohort and the validation cohort. In a later analysis, several top co-occurrence clusters were reported to appear linked to parvovirus B19, influenza, CMV and Epstein-Barr virus. An association between a missense DCLRE1C variant and V-gene and J-gene trimming of TCR beta chains was found in a later genetic analysis and replicated in an independent cohort. In a later analysis, most CMV-associated TCR beta chains were found to appear HLA-restricted, with HLA associations seemingly driven largely by CMV exposure. In a later analysis, HLA-associated TCR beta chains showed more clonal expansion and lower generation probabilities than non-associated chains that were equally common. According to a later analysis, TCR association rates differed among HLA loci, with DRB1 alleles showing the most associated TCRs and HLA-C alleles showing the fewest. Across donors, most TCR sequences were observed very rarely, whereas some public TCRs were present in many individuals. A cluster of highly shared sequence variants was judged likely to represent a technical artifact of the sequencing pipeline. HLA typing was unavailable for some donors at each locus, so association tests used only the typed subset. Some IMGT-functional V segments, including TRBV6-2 and TRBV6-3, could not be told apart with the 87-base-pair reads, so those segments were excluded. Correlated functional status among segregating V segments might be attributable to linkage disequilibrium, but an unknown experimental factor could not be ruled out. When HLA alleles, especially DR and DQ, strongly co-occurred, attributing TCR associations to individual alleles was difficult. Sequencing depth was assumed to be roughly uniform across donors in the presence/absence analyses, though that assumption may not hold. The only immune exposure information available for the cohort was CMV serostatus. Because counts were too low, 15 to 20 rarely observed V segments, including chromosome 9 orphons, were excluded from the earlier analysis of under 650 of the donors. A further reported finding was that TCR beta sequences accurately predicted the HLA-A and HLA-B alleles for most subjects in the first cohort. A later analysis associated 16,951 TCR beta sequences with specific HLA alleles at a false discovery rate of 0.05. In an earlier analysis of 587 of the donors, most TCR beta V segments appeared in productive rearrangements about 87% or about 30% of the time, broadly matching IMGT annotations. Compared with the roughly 670-donor mean, donors in an Asian-associated ancestry cluster had fewer N-insertions in productive TCRs, according to a later genetic analysis. The cohort was sequenced for TCR beta chains only, and without alpha or paired-chain data the features that could be detected were limited. In vitro tests confirmed that three of the cytomegalovirus-associated TCR beta chains recognize cytomegalovirus antigens. According to the authors, the approach could potentially be generalized to other disease states and immunological phenotypes.

Notes on this clone: This receptor's antigen is unknown. No base quality values were provided; no much bigger clone lies one nucleotide off.

The cohort comprised some 700 healthy bone marrow donors. Cohort members were all nominally healthy when sampled, although unrecorded immune exposures were likely present. The donor was CMV seropositive and was included in the group of 250 to 300 seropositive cohort members. A peripheral blood sample was provided by each donor, and peripheral blood mononuclear cells were used for TCR beta sequencing. Genomic DNA extraction from the blood cell samples was performed with the Qiagen DNeasy Blood Extraction Kit. Library construction relied on the immunoSEQ multiplex PCR assay. For the multiplex PCR, a mixture combining 60 forward primers for TCR Vbeta segments and 13 reverse primers for TCR Jbeta segments was used. The CDR3 region of rearranged TCR beta genes was amplified from genomic DNA with a multiplex PCR assay. On the Illumina HiSeq System, the amplified TCR beta libraries were sequenced as 87-base-pair reads. As for how the authors treated the data: Across the 500 to 700 repertoires, a later analysis counted 78 million or so unique TCR beta chains, around 10 million of which were shared by at least two donors. A nearest-neighbor algorithm error-corrected the raw reads and collapsed the reads into unique sequences, merging closely related sequences to remove PCR and sequencing errors. Alignment of CDR3 sequences to IMGT reference sequences was used to assign V, D and J gene segments. Each retained sequence needed at least a six-nucleotide match to both a V gene segment and a J gene segment. Rearrangements were called productive when the CDR3 lacked stop codons and stayed in frame with V and J; all others were non-productive. CDR3 was defined by IMGT convention, running from the second conserved V-encoded cysteine to the conserved J-encoded phenylalanine. The earlier analysis of roughly 590 of the donors excluded sequences that lacked an unambiguous match to a single V gene segment. An earlier analysis of a few hundred of the donors called V segments functional above 56.7% productive rearrangements and segregating when the between-donor standard deviation exceeded 5%. A statistical classification framework was built to diagnose cytomegalovirus status from the catalog of TCR beta chain sequences. In a later analysis, TCR nucleotide sequences were compared against IMGT/GENE-DB human TR gene sequences so that V and J genes could be assigned. A later analysis assigned CDR3 sequences and most-parsimonious VDJ recombination scenarios with the TCRdist pipeline. In a later analysis, every TCR beta chain was defined by the combination of its CDR3 amino acid sequence and its V-gene family, and reads without a unique V-gene family were dropped. In a later analysis, approximately 590 highly shared, low-generation-probability nucleotide sequences were removed to address suspected cross-contamination and a sequencing artifact. For each public chain, a later analysis derived a clonal expansion index from normalized ranks of inferred template counts within each repertoire. In a later analysis, generation probabilities were computed with a VDJ recombination model fitted to out-of-frame rearrangements, and the resulting probabilities were checked against IGoR. In a later analysis, hypergeometric tests were used to score TCR-TCR, TCR-HLA and TCR-CMV co-occurrence, with a repertoire-size bias correction applied to TCR pairs. A later analysis estimated false discovery rates by permuting HLA or CMV assignments 20 times. In a later analysis, co-occurring TCRs were grouped using DBSCAN, and TCRdist sequence similarity was added for clustering within HLA-allele-positive subsets. For co-occurrence clustering, repertoires with fewer than 30,000 or more than 120,000 public chains were excluded, along with 4 to 6 repertoires with anomalous nucleotide sharing. What TCRdb holds here is the immuneACCESS table cut down to in-frame rearrangements. Part of the clones is not present; checked against another copy, under half of the missing clones reflect an unresolved V gene, and the others are unexplained. The V and J calls and clone size are taken from that table; D and trimming were inferred from the DNA. This sample has approximately 110,000 clones in its table, and approximately 82% of those were observed once. The ten largest account for around 8.8% of the sample.

In the germline V gene, CDR1 corresponds to KGHSH and CDR2 to LQKENI. Spanning cysteine to phenylalanine, the CDR3 consists of 17 amino acids. Only the CDR3 DNA stays, 51 bases, in frame from base 1. Recombination linked TRBV18 to TRBJ2-5, with TRBD2 identical over 7 junction bases. Gene TRBJ2-7 matches the end of the DNA better, so the J call may be wrong. This TCR came from a man aged 35 to 55 in good health and CMV-seropositive. Sequenced input: PBMCs. The nucleotide sequence reads as follows: TGTGCCAGCTCACCACCGGGAATTTTGGAGGGGAGGGGCGAGCAGTACTTC. The translation is CASSPPGILEGRGEQYF.